The source of this TCR beta chain is a study of blood T cell repertoires in COVID-19. Overall study context: T cells, B-cell-depleted T cells, or PBMCs provided the cDNA or gDNA that served as material.

Trimming took off 0 bases at V and 3 bases at J, with 21 bases between the two ends. CDR1 SGHRS and CDR2 YFSETQ come from the germline V gene. CDR3 length: 19 amino acids. Produced via immunoSEQ multiplex PCR; TCRdb's table is partial and in-frame only. The data contain hundreds of thousands of clones, around 83% of them singletons. The TCR originated in a woman aged 55-70 years with active or convalescent COVID-19. The sample consisted of peripheral blood. The rearrangement links TRBV5-1 to TRBJ2-2; D perhaps matches TRBD2 (6 bases). The CDR3 loop is CASSLEGRWTRAHTGELFF. The CDR3 nucleotides read TGCGCCAGCAGCTTGGAGGGGAGGTGGACCCGGGCTCACACCGGGGAGCTGTTTTTT.